This TCR beta chain was recovered during a study of blood T cell repertoires in COVID-19. Turning to the study itself: COVID-19 samples from acute and convalescent phases originated in the United States, Italy and Spain. From T cells, B-cell-depleted T cells, or PBMCs came the material, which was cDNA or gDNA.

This CDR3 is 15 amino acids long. The J segment lost 0 bases and the V segment lost 5 bases, leaving 3 bases of the junction unmatched. Germline V gene sequence: CDR1 LNHDA, CDR2 SQIVND (reference sequence). In the study's own analysis: How many nucleated cells were present was estimated from reference gene primer amplification. Sequencing was performed with immunoSEQ multiplex PCR; in TCRdb, only in-frame clones are kept and a portion is missing. That table furnishes V, J and clone size, whereas the DNA furnished D and trimming. Here the sample spans roughly 100,000 clones, roughly 88% being singletons.

The chain uses TRBV19 and TRBJ1-1; 10 nucleotides align to TRBD1. The sequence was obtained from a human donor in a cohort sampled during active COVID-19. The sample comprised peripheral blood. This chain's CDR3 is CASSLGTGVNTEAFF. CDR3 coding DNA: TGTGCCAGTAGTTTAGGGACAGGGGTGAACACTGAAGCTTTCTTT. The entire variable domain, with the rest obtained from reference TRBV19 and TRBJ1-1, is as follows: DGGITQSPKYLFRKEGQNVTLSCEQNLNHDAMYWYRQDPGQGLRLIYYSQIVNDFQKGDIAEGYSVSREKKESFPLTVTSAQKNPTAFYLCASSLGTGVNTEAFFGQGTRLTVV.